Listed below are T cell receptor beta chains from one sample, sequenced in a study of OX40 agonist ivuxolimab in advanced cancers. Clones were sequenced by immunoSEQ multiplex PCR, and TCRdb holds only the in-frame ones, with some missing. The data hold approximately 82,000 clones, with 84% observed a single time. The specimen was CD4+ or CD8+ T cells sorted from blood, collected in a trial of the OX40 agonist ivuxolimab. The receptors here all came from an adult with an advanced solid tumor such as melanoma, head and neck, liver or kidney cancer. CDR3s include the opening cysteine and the closing phenylalanine or tryptophan. The D gene is left open where the match is weak. Only part of the rows carry a size: once, few, many, or a class if the clone is expanded.

NA,NA,TRBJ2-2,TRBV11-3,CASSLASTGELFF,TGTGCCAGCAGCTTAGCTTCCACCGGGGAGCTGTTTTTT
TRBD2,NA,TRBJ2-2,TRBV19,CASAGGVTNTGELFF,TGTGCCAGTGCCGGGGGGGTGACGAACACCGGGGAGCTGTTTTTT
TRBD1,once,TRBJ2-1,TRBV2,CASSRGQTSFNEQFF,TGTGCCAGCAGCAGGGGACAGACCTCCTTCAATGAGCAGTTCTTC
NA,NA,TRBJ1-6,TRBV5-1,CASSLAGGDGSPLHF,TGCGCCAGCAGCTTGGCCGGAGGGGATGGTTCACCCCTCCACTTT
NA,NA,TRBJ1-5,TRBV2,CASKGSNQPQHF,TGTGCCAGCAAAGGTAGCAATCAGCCCCAGCATTTT
NA,NA,TRBJ1-1,TRBV5-1,CASSLAGGQVSEAFF,TGCGCCAGCAGCTTGGCGGGGGGTCAGGTTTCTGAAGCTTTCTTT
TRBD2,NA,TRBJ2-2,TRBV7-2,CASSPRILAGGIGELFF,TGTGCCAGCAGCCCTAGAATCCTAGCGGGGGGGATCGGGGAGCTGTTTTTT
NA,NA,TRBJ2-5,TRBV7-6,CASSPTAGPQETQYF,TGTGCCAGCAGCCCCACCGCGGGGCCCCAAGAGACCCAGTACTTC
NA,NA,TRBJ1-2,TRBV5-1,CASSLGQTIYGYTF,TGCGCCAGCAGCTTAGGACAGACTATCTATGGCTACACCTTC
NA,NA,TRBJ1-5,TRBV4-3,CASSQEGTGRQPQHF,TGCGCCAGCAGCCAAGAAGGTACAGGGCGTCAGCCCCAGCATTTT
NA,NA,TRBJ1-1,TRBV11-2,CASSHERNTEAFF,TGTGCCAGCAGCCACGAGCGGAACACTGAAGCTTTCTTT
TRBD1,few,TRBJ2-2,TRBV11-3,CASSADGDRTSTGELFF,TGTGCCAGCAGCGCCGACGGGGACAGAACATCCACCGGGGAGCTGTTTTTT
NA,NA,TRBJ2-7,TRBV20-1,CSVAEEYEQYF,TGCAGTGTGGCCGAGGAGTACGAGCAGTACTTC
NA,few,TRBJ1-1,TRBV10-1,CASSEFVGQNTEAFF,TGCGCCAGCAGTGAGTTCGTGGGACAGAACACTGAAGCTTTCTTT
NA,NA,TRBJ2-3,TRBV11-2,CASSSGLSGTDTQYF,TGTGCCAGCAGCTCAGGGTTATCAGGCACAGATACGCAGTATTTT
NA,few,TRBJ2-3,TRBV2,CASKGGLGTDTQYF,TGTGCCAGCAAAGGGGGGCTAGGCACAGATACGCAGTATTTT
TRBD1,NA,TRBJ1-5,TRBV7-9,CASSFFRQGYSNQPQHF,TGTGCCAGCAGCTTTTTCCGACAGGGATATAGCAATCAGCCCCAGCATTTT
NA,NA,TRBJ1-5,TRBV6-5,CASSIRQASTAQHF,TGTGCCAGCAGTATTCGACAGGCCTCTACGGCCCAGCATTTT
TRBD1,NA,TRBJ2-5,TRBV7-8,CASSLRQGAGQETQYF,TGTGCCAGCAGCTTAAGGCAGGGGGCTGGCCAAGAGACCCAGTACTTC
TRBD1,NA,TRBJ1-2,TRBV7-2,CASSHPGQGARGYTF,TGTGCCAGCAGCCATCCCGGACAGGGGGCACGAGGCTACACCTTC
TRBD2,NA,TRBJ2-1,TRBV6-1,CASRPGTSGRNEQFF,TGTGCCAGCAGGCCCGGGACTAGCGGGAGAAATGAGCAGTTCTTC
NA,few,TRBJ1-6,TRBV6-5,CASTMGPQNSPLHF,TGTGCCAGCACCATGGGACCCCAAAATTCACCCCTCCACTTT
NA,NA,TRBJ2-7,TRBV7-8,CASSLATRSEQYF,TGTGCCAGCAGCTTAGCGACTAGAAGCGAGCAGTACTTC
TRBD2,NA,TRBJ2-2,TRBV10-1,CASSESQRGVTGELFF,TGCGCCAGCAGTGAGTCCCAGCGGGGGGTGACCGGGGAGCTGTTTTTT
NA,NA,TRBJ1-4,TRBV5-4,CASSTNSATNEKLFF,TGTGCCAGCAGCACCAACAGCGCAACTAATGAAAAACTGTTTTTT
TRBD1,NA,TRBJ2-3,TRBV10-3,CAISEGQGADTQYF,TGTGCCATCAGTGAGGGACAGGGGGCAGATACGCAGTATTTT
NA,NA,TRBJ2-5,TRBV7-8,CASSLWAREVVRETQYF,TGTGCCAGCAGCTTATGGGCCAGGGAGGTTGTACGAGAGACCCAGTACTTC
NA,NA,TRBJ2-2,TRBV5-1,CASSLQGASGTGELFF,TGCGCCAGCAGCTTGCAGGGGGCTAGCGGCACCGGGGAGCTGTTTTTT
TRBD1,NA,TRBJ1-2,TRBV7-2,CASSLEGASGYGYTF,TGTGCCAGCAGCTTAGAGGGGGCCTCGGGCTATGGCTACACCTTC
NA,few,TRBJ2-6,TRBV7-9,CASSLVVTGANVLTF,TGTGCCAGCAGCTTAGTTGTAACTGGGGCCAACGTCCTGACTTTC
NA,NA,TRBJ2-7,TRBV7-2,CASSLPPGTAYEQYF,TGTGCCAGCAGCCTGCCCCCCGGGACCGCCTACGAGCAGTACTTC
NA,NA,TRBJ1-6,TRBV14,CASSRLVASPLHF,TGTGCCAGCAGCCGACTGGTAGCCTCACCCCTCCACTTT
TRBD1,NA,TRBJ2-7,TRBV5-4,CASARGTGGGYEQYF,TGTGCCAGCGCAAGGGGAACAGGGGGCGGCTACGAGCAGTACTTC
TRBD2,NA,TRBJ2-1,TRBV29-1,CSVDPGGALEQFF,TGCAGCGTTGATCCGGGAGGGGCCCTGGAGCAGTTCTTC
NA,NA,TRBJ1-1,TRBV30,CAWSSGSRTEAFF,TGTGCCTGGAGTTCCGGTAGTAGGACTGAAGCTTTCTTT
TRBD1,NA,TRBJ2-5,TRBV7-2,CASSGDRGTQYF,TGTGCCAGCAGCGGGGACAGGGGGACCCAGTACTTC
NA,NA,TRBJ2-5,TRBV30,CAWRQGSTQYF,TGTGCCTGGAGGCAGGGGTCGACCCAGTACTTC
TRBD1,few,TRBJ1-3,TRBV5-1,CASSWDRGKGNTIYF,TGCGCCAGCAGCTGGGACAGGGGCAAAGGAAACACCATATATTTT
NA,NA,TRBJ2-2,TRBV11-3,CASSLEGTPYWDHTGELFF,TGTGCCAGCAGCTTAGAAGGGACTCCCTATTGGGACCACACCGGGGAGCTGTTTTTT
NA,NA,TRBJ2-5,TRBV7-2,CASSLPGARETQYF,TGTGCCAGCAGCTTACCGGGGGCGCGGGAGACCCAGTACTTC
NA,once,TRBJ2-5,TRBV15,CATSRDRYQETQYF,TGTGCCACCAGCAGAGACAGATACCAAGAGACCCAGTACTTC
TRBD1,NA,TRBJ2-5,TRBV5-1,CASSPITRGLETQYF,TGCGCCAGCAGCCCCATTACCAGGGGGCTGGAGACCCAGTACTTC
TRBD1,NA,TRBJ1-1,TRBV5-1,CASSLDRGGSEAFF,TGCGCCAGCAGCTTGGACAGGGGCGGTTCTGAAGCTTTCTTT
NA,NA,TRBJ1-2,TRBV5-6,CASSRRSVTLYGYTF,TGTGCCAGCAGCCGCCGGTCAGTTACTCTTTATGGCTACACCTTC
NA,once,TRBJ2-2,TRBV19,CASTLAKAVNTGELFF,TGTGCCAGTACTCTTGCGAAGGCGGTGAACACCGGGGAGCTGTTTTTT
NA,few,TRBJ1-1,TRBV6-5,CASSYSGSRTEAFF,TGTGCCAGCAGTTACTCGGGGTCAAGGACTGAAGCTTTCTTT
NA,NA,TRBJ2-2,TRBV5-1,CASNRASGTGELFF,TGCGCCAGCAACAGGGCCTCGGGCACCGGGGAGCTGTTTTTT
TRBD1,NA,TRBJ2-3,TRBV6-5,CASTTGTGTDTQYF,TGTGCCAGTACCACCGGGACAGGCACAGATACGCAGTATTTT
TRBD1,NA,TRBJ1-6,TRBV5-6,CASSLATGWRNSPLHF,TGTGCCAGCAGCTTGGCGACAGGGTGGAGGAATTCACCCCTCCACTTT
NA,NA,TRBJ2-1,TRBV28,CASTAGRFYNEQFF,TGTGCCAGCACGGCGGGGCGGTTCTACAATGAGCAGTTCTTC
NA,NA,TRBJ2-2,TRBV6-4,CASSEEATGELFF,TGTGCCAGCAGTGAGGAGGCCACCGGGGAGCTGTTTTTT
NA,NA,TRBJ1-1,TRBV5-1,CASSQGTGTEAFF,TGCGCCAGCAGCCAGGGTACCGGGACTGAAGCTTTCTTT
TRBD1,NA,TRBJ2-5,TRBV27,CASSVHRDRPETQYF,TGTGCCAGCAGTGTCCACCGGGACAGACCAGAGACCCAGTACTTC
NA,once,TRBJ2-4,TRBV20-1,CSARGGSFQYF,TGCAGTGCTAGAGGGGGGTCATTTCAGTACTTC
TRBD1,NA,TRBJ1-2,TRBV19,CASSRTGGSSSGYTF,TGTGCCAGTAGTAGGACAGGGGGCAGTTCGTCTGGCTACACCTTC
TRBD2,NA,TRBJ2-7,TRBV11-2,CASSFLRTSGSWSSYEQYF,TGTGCCAGCAGCTTTCTACGGACTAGCGGGAGCTGGAGCTCCTACGAGCAGTACTTC
NA,few,TRBJ1-1,TRBV15,CATSRTYGDTEAFF,TGTGCCACCAGCAGAACGTACGGGGACACTGAAGCTTTCTTT
TRBD1,NA,TRBJ1-1,TRBV29-1,CSVDRGGTEAFF,TGCAGCGTAGACAGGGGGGGCACTGAAGCTTTCTTT
TRBD1,NA,TRBJ2-1,TRBV29-1,CSVGQDWNNEQFF,TGCAGCGTAGGACAGGATTGGAACAATGAGCAGTTCTTC
TRBD2,few,TRBJ2-1,TRBV5-1,CASSLAWGGPNEQFF,TGCGCCAGCAGCTTGGCCTGGGGGGGTCCCAATGAGCAGTTCTTC